Shown below are 16 T cell receptor beta chains from a single sample sequenced in a study of cytomegalovirus exposure and HLA in healthy donors. Primers: 60 Vbeta forward and 13 Jbeta reverse. Only in-frame clones appear in the TCRdb table, and some are missing; sequencing was by immunoSEQ multiplex PCR. The sample holds about 94,000 clones, about 62% seen once. Sequenced sample: PBMCs. The origin of the receptors is a man under 40 in good health and CMV-seronegative.

The V call is TRBV2, the J call TRBJ2-1, with 9 bases matching TRBD1. V shed 8 bases, J shed 3 bases, and the junction held 5 bases outside the gene matches. The germline V gene has CDR1 SNHLY and CDR2 FYNNEI. The CDR3 spans 14 residues. The CDR3 here is CASLDRGVYNEQFF. The DNA for the CDR3 is TGTGCCAGCCTTGACAGGGGGGTCTACAATGAGCAGTTCTTC.

The genes are TRBV5-1 and TRBJ1-1, with 9 nucleotides matching TRBD1. The ends lost 0 bases at V and 10 bases at J; junction bases unmatched: 4. The CDR3 is 13 residues long. The germline V gene encodes CDR1 SGHRS and CDR2 YFSETQ. The CDR3 spells CASSLDRGPGAFF. Here the CDR3 DNA reads TGCGCCAGCAGCTTGGACAGGGGGCCGGGAGCTTTCTTT.

The rearrangement uses TRBV4-1 and TRBJ2-2; 9 nucleotides line up with TRBD2. This CDR3 has 16 residues. Trimming at V came to 0 bases and at J to 6 bases, leaving 5 bases not matched to a gene. The germline gives CDR1 MGHRA, CDR2 YSYEKL. Written as DNA, the CDR3 is TGCGCCAGCAGCCAAGATAGCGGGGGCCCGCCCGGGGAGCTGTTTTTT. It is translated as CASSQDSGGPPGELFF.

Note on this clone: The limits of the CDR3 on the DNA are not certain, so only TCRdb's listed CDR3 is given. J is TRBJ1-5 and V is TRBV21-1; TRBD1 was called by the table and not checked on the DNA. TRBV21-1 is a pseudogene. From its first to its last residue, the CDR3 has 17 amino acids. This CDR3 is CASSKVGGGTDSQPQHF.

The chain combines TRBV30 with TRBJ1-4; tentative D call: TRBD1 (5 bases). Germline CDR1 reads GTSNPN; CDR2 reads SVGIG (reference sequence). V lost 1 base and J lost 11, with 8 bases in between. The CDR3 runs 11 residues. In DNA, the CDR3 is TGTGCCTGGAGTGCCCGGGGGAAACTGTTTTTT. Its protein is CAWSARGKLFF.

This chain links TRBV7-2 with TRBJ2-3, with 12 nucleotides matching TRBD2. The CDR3 consists of 15 residues. The V segment lost 5 bases and the J segment 4 bases; nucleotides outside the gene matches: 4. Germline V gene sequence: CDR1 SGHTA, CDR2 FQGNSA. The CDR3 here is CASSVTSGSPDTQYF. CDR3 coding DNA: TGTGCCAGCAGCGTGACTAGCGGGAGTCCAGATACGCAGTATTTT.

The J gene is TRBJ1-1, the V gene TRBV28; D gene uncertain. CDR3 length equals 13 residues. V dropped 7 bases and J dropped 0 bases, with 9 bases sitting between them. CDR1 and CDR2 (germline): MDHEN, SYDVKM. The CDR3 loop is CASKREMNTEAFF. CDR3 in DNA: TGTGCCAGCAAGCGCGAAATGAACACTGAAGCTTTCTTT.

CDR3 amino acids: CASSSRTGGEQYF. In DNA form, the CDR3 reads TGTGCCAGCAGCTCAAGGACAGGGGGCGAGCAGTACTTC. This sequence joins TRBV11-3 and TRBJ2-7; 10 bases match TRBD1. V lost 4 bases to trimming and J lost 6 bases; unmatched junction nucleotides: 3. This CDR3 is built from 13 residues. Germline loops: CDR1 SGHNT, CDR2 YENEEA.

This chain connects TRBV19 to TRBJ1-1; unclear D gene. There are 10 residues in the CDR3. In germline, CDR1 is LNHDA, CDR2 SQIVND (reference sequence). The V gene lost 6 bases and the J gene lost 8 bases, with 7 bases spanning the gap. In DNA, the CDR3 is TGTGCCAGTAGGGCAGAAGAAGCTTTCTTT. Its translation is CASRAEEAFF.

The chain links TRBV2 to TRBJ2-3; 11 nucleotides align to TRBD1. Germline-derived CDR1 and CDR2 are SNHLY and FYNNEI. The CDR3 has 16 residues. Germline trimming cut 3 bases from V and 6 bases from J; bases unmatched to any gene: 8. The CDR3: CASSDNRDRGVDTQYF. The CDR3, as DNA: TGTGCCAGCAGTGATAACCGGGACAGGGGGGTGGATACGCAGTATTTT.

This clone was recorded once. The CDR3 DNA is TGTGCCAGCAGCCCGACAGGGAAAGAGACCCAGTACTTC. Amino acid sequence: CASSPTGKETQYF. The chain combines TRBV7-3 with TRBJ2-5; 7 bases agree with TRBD1. The germline CDR1 and CDR2 sequences are SGHTA and FQGTGA. Trimming at V came to 5 bases and at J to 3 bases, leaving 3 bases not matched to a gene. This CDR3 region has 13 residues. The complete variable domain, with remaining parts taken from reference TRBV7-3 and TRBJ2-5, reads GAGVSQTPSNKVTEKGKYVELRCDPISGHTALYWYRQSLGQGPEFLIYFQGTGAADDSGLPNDRFFAVRPEGSVSTLKIQRTERGDSAVYLCASSPTGKETQYFGPGTRLLVL.

The CDR3 nucleotides are TGTGCCAGCAGCTGGGACATACAGGGAACTAATGAAAAACTGTTTTTT. The encoded protein is CASSWDIQGTNEKLFF. The chain links TRBV5-4 to TRBJ1-4, with D tentatively TRBD1 (6 bases). Deletions cut 3 bases from V and 1 base from J, with 13 bases between. This CDR3 spans 16 amino acids. Per germline, CDR1 SGHNT and CDR2 YYREEE (reference sequence).

The chain combines TRBV7-6 with TRBJ1-2, with 7 bases that match TRBD1. V gave up 5 bases and J gave up 6 bases; unmatched junction bases: 9. In germline, CDR1 is SGHVS, CDR2 FNYEAQ. The CDR3 length is 14 residues. CDR3 loop: CASSPQGQQHGYTF. The CDR3 bases are TGTGCCAGCAGCCCCCAGGGACAGCAACATGGCTACACCTTC.

The CDR3 nucleotides are TGTGCCAGCAGTTTAGAACTTGGCTACGAGCAGTACTTC. Encoded protein: CASSLELGYEQYF. The rearrangement uses TRBV6-5 and TRBJ2-7, with D unclear. V was cut by 4 bases and J by 3 bases, with 10 bases left in between. The CDR3 extends over 13 amino acids. The germline V gene has CDR1 MNHEY and CDR2 SVGAGI.

Remarks on this clone: One end of the junction varies from germline; a read error may be responsible. The chain links TRBV7-9 to TRBJ1-1; D unclear. The germline CDR1 and CDR2 sequences are SEHNR and FQNEAQ (reference sequence). The CDR3 length is 10 residues. Here the CDR3 DNA reads TGTTCCAGCAGCTTGGCAGAAGCTTTCTTT. Its protein product is CSSSLAEAFF.

The gene calls are TRBV5-1 and TRBJ1-5; D might be TRBD1 (6 bases). V gave up 0 bases and J gave up 6 bases, with 16 bases separating them. Looked up from germline, CDR1 is SGHRS and CDR2 is YFSETQ. The CDR3 length is 16 residues. CDR3 loop: CASSLEGGGSAQPQHF. CDR3 nucleotide sequence: TGCGCCAGCAGCTTGGAGGGGGGAGGGTCGGCTCAGCCCCAGCATTTT.